This is a list of T cell receptor beta chains from one sample in a study of blood T cell repertoires in COVID-19. The data were produced by immunoSEQ multiplex PCR, yet TCRdb's version contains in-frame clones alone and is incomplete. The sample includes about 220,000 clones, approximately 90% of them seen just once. The sample was peripheral blood. Receptors originate from a man between 25 and 39 years old who had recovered from COVID-19. Each CDR3 is given with its conserved first and last residue. A D gene is named only where the DNA matches it firmly. Part of the rows lack a size; the others show once, few, many or a class for expanded clones.

j_call d_call clone_size v_call cdr3_aa cdr3_nt
TRBJ2-2 . . TRBV5-6 CASSLVARYPTGELFF TGTGCCAGCAGCTTGGTGGCGAGGTACCCTACCGGGGAGCTGTTTTTT
TRBJ2-6 . . TRBV4-3 CASSQEGVGANVLTF TGCGCCAGCAGCCAAGAAGGGGTTGGGGCCAACGTCCTGACTTTC
TRBJ2-3 . once TRBV10-3 CAISAGEITDTQYF TGTGCCATCAGTGCGGGGGAAATCACAGATACGCAGTATTTT
TRBJ1-3 . . TRBV19 CASSATDSSGNTIYF TGTGCCAGTAGTGCGACAGACAGCTCTGGAAACACCATATATTTT
TRBJ1-4 . once TRBV6-6 CASSPREEEKLFF TGTGCCAGCAGCCCCAGGGAGGAGGAAAAACTGTTTTTT
TRBJ2-3 . . TRBV10-3 CAIRGGGENTDTQYF TGTGCCATCAGGGGGGGAGGTGAAAACACAGATACGCAGTATTTT
TRBJ1-2 . . TRBV30 CAWSAAVYGYTF TGTGCCTGGAGTGCCGCAGTCTATGGCTACACCTTC
TRBJ1-2 . . TRBV5-6 CASSFFSGDMGWYGYTF TGTGCCAGCAGCTTTTTTTCAGGGGACATGGGATGGTATGGCTACACCTTC
TRBJ1-3 . . TRBV29-1 CSVEAEGVGNTIYF TGCAGCGTCGAGGCGGAGGGAGTCGGAAACACCATATATTTT
TRBJ1-1 . . TRBV10-3 CAISDTGFTEAFF TGTGCCATCAGTGATACAGGGTTCACTGAAGCTTTCTTT
TRBJ2-1 . . TRBV6-5 CASSRRVNEQFF TGTGCCAGCAGTCGCAGGGTCAATGAGCAGTTCTTC
TRBJ2-2 . few TRBV5-5 CASSLVLEGNGELFF TGTGCCAGCAGCTTGGTCCTAGAGGGTAACGGGGAGCTGTTTTTT
TRBJ1-1 . . TRBV5-1 CASSFYRVGTEAFF TGCGCCAGCAGCTTTTACAGGGTTGGAACTGAAGCTTTCTTT
TRBJ1-1 . . TRBV18 CASSPVQSQETEAFF TGTGCCAGCTCACCAGTTCAGTCCCAGGAAACTGAAGCTTTCTTT
TRBJ1-2 . . TRBV12-3/TRBV12-4 CASSGVLGYTF TGTGCCAGCTCAGGGGTTCTAGGCTACACCTTC
TRBJ2-7 . once TRBV6-5 CASSYPGGREQYF TGTGCCAGCAGTTACCCCGGGGGGCGGGAGCAGTACTTC
TRBJ2-3 TRBD1 once TRBV5-1 CASSLRDRGTDTQYF TGCGCCAGCAGCTTGCGGGACAGGGGAACAGATACGCAGTATTTT
TRBJ1-4 . few TRBV10-3 CAISRGRGTNEKLFF TGTGCCATCAGTAGGGGACGGGGGACTAATGAAAAACTGTTTTTT
TRBJ2-3 TRBD2 . TRBV30 CAWSLLAGATDTQYF TGTGCCTGGAGTCTCTTAGCGGGGGCCACAGATACGCAGTATTTT
TRBJ2-3 TRBD1 few TRBV19 CASSPTDRADTQYF TGTGCCAGTAGTCCAACGGACAGGGCGGATACGCAGTATTTT
TRBJ2-5 TRBD2 . TRBV11-2 CASSLVMGLGVGETQYF TGTGCCAGCAGCCTTGTGATGGGACTAGGGGTTGGCGAGACCCAGTACTTC
TRBJ1-2 . . TRBV6-5 CASILVSGLGGHPTF TGTGCCAGCATATTGGTGTCAGGCCTTGGAGGTCACCCTACCTTC
TRBJ1-2 . once TRBV6-5 CASSYRTSGGVRGYTF TGTGCCAGCAGTTACCGGACATCCGGAGGGGTGCGAGGCTACACCTTC
TRBJ2-1 TRBD2 . TRBV7-7 CASSLGGGAGNEQFF TGTGCCAGCAGCTTAGGCGGGGGGGCGGGGAATGAGCAGTTCTTC
TRBJ1-2 . once TRBV19 CASRRGGTYGYTF TGTGCCAGTCGACGTGGCGGGACCTATGGCTACACCTTC
TRBJ1-1 . . TRBV5-6 CASTQNRAEAFF TGTGCCAGCACCCAGAACAGGGCTGAAGCTTTCTTT
TRBJ1-2 TRBD1 . TRBV19 CASSWAGGAYGYTF TGTGCCAGTAGTTGGGCAGGGGGCGCCTATGGCTACACCTTC
TRBJ2-1 TRBD1 . TRBV6-5 CASSPQGYSEQFF TGTGCCAGCAGCCCACAGGGGTACAGTGAGCAGTTCTTC
TRBJ1-3 . . TRBV7-8 CASRPPEEGRRNTIYF TGTGCCAGCAGACCCCCTGAGGAGGGGAGGAGAAACACCATATATTTT
TRBJ2-1 . few TRBV20-1 CSPYHYNEQFF TGCAGTCCCTACCATTACAATGAGCAGTTCTTC
TRBJ2-3 TRBD2 . TRBV5-6 CASSLTSGGADTQYF TGTGCCAGCAGCTTGACTAGCGGGGGGGCAGATACGCAGTATTTT
TRBJ1-3 . . TRBV28 CASSEERFSGNTIYF TGTGCCAGCAGTGAGGAAAGGTTCTCTGGAAACACCATATATTTT
TRBJ1-2 . . TRBV6-5 CASSRLDSGYGYTF TGTGCCAGCAGCCGTCTGGACTCTGGCTATGGCTACACCTTC
TRBJ2-3 TRBD1 . TRBV5-1 CASSYGTGLGDTQYF TGCGCCAGCAGCTATGGGACAGGGCTAGGGGATACGCAGTATTTT
TRBJ2-5 TRBD2 . TRBV3-1/TRBV3-2 CASSTRLAGTMTQYF TGTGCCAGCAGCACTCGACTAGCGGGCACCATGACCCAGTACTTC
TRBJ2-5 . . TRBV5-1 CASSRSSREETQYF TGCGCCAGCAGCCGGTCCTCCAGGGAAGAGACCCAGTACTTC
TRBJ1-1 TRBD1 . TRBV27 CASSLGQGKKGTEAFF TGTGCCAGCAGTTTAGGACAGGGAAAAAAAGGGACTGAAGCTTTCTTT
TRBJ2-1 TRBD2 . TRBV3-1/TRBV3-2 CASSQERLAGSSYNEQFF TGTGCCAGCAGCCAAGAAAGGCTAGCGGGTTCATCCTACAATGAGCAGTTCTTC
TRBJ1-2 TRBD1 . TRBV3-1/TRBV3-2 CASSQGDRGRGYTF TGTGCCAGCAGCCAAGGGGACAGGGGGAGGGGCTACACCTTC
TRBJ2-7 . . TRBV5-8 CASSLVGAPYEQYF TGTGCCAGCAGCTTGGTCGGAGCACCCTACGAGCAGTACTTC
TRBJ1-2 TRBD1 . TRBV7-2 CASSLYWTDRAYGYTF TGTGCCAGCAGCTTATATTGGACGGACAGGGCATATGGCTACACCTTC
TRBJ2-6 . . TRBV6-2/TRBV6-3 CASSVTESGANVLTF TGTGCCAGCAGCGTTACAGAGTCTGGGGCCAACGTCCTGACTTTC
TRBJ2-3 TRBD1 . TRBV6-5 CASRHLQGVPDTQYF TGTGCCAGCAGACACCTCCAGGGGGTCCCAGATACGCAGTATTTT
TRBJ1-2 . . TRBV29-1 CSVESPGREYGYTF TGCAGCGTTGAAAGCCCGGGACGGGAGTATGGCTACACCTTC
TRBJ2-2 . . TRBV5-1 CASSLEGVGTGELFF TGCGCCAGCAGCTTGGAGGGAGTGGGCACCGGGGAGCTGTTTTTT
TRBJ2-7 . . TRBV5-6 CASSYTTGRAYEQYF TGTGCCAGCAGCTATACGACAGGCCGAGCCTACGAGCAGTACTTC
TRBJ1-5 . . TRBV19 CATLAPNQPQHF TGTGCCACCCTAGCCCCCAATCAGCCCCAGCATTTT
TRBJ2-2 TRBD2 . TRBV19 CASRKRGASGELFF TGTGCCAGTAGGAAGCGGGGGGCCTCCGGGGAGCTGTTTTTT
TRBJ2-5 TRBD2 . TRBV19 CASSITSGGAGETQYF TGTGCCAGTAGTATTACTAGCGGGGGGGCCGGTGAGACCCAGTACTTC
TRBJ2-7 . . TRBV23-1 CACQETLLYEQYF TGCGCCTGTCAGGAAACACTCCTCTACGAGCAGTACTTC
TRBJ2-5 TRBD1 once TRBV5-4 CASSHARTGGQETQYF TGTGCCAGCAGCCACGCTAGGACAGGGGGCCAAGAGACCCAGTACTTC
TRBJ2-5 . . TRBV15 CATSRDLGQEETQYF TGTGCCACCAGCAGAGATCTTGGACAAGAAGAGACCCAGTACTTC
TRBJ2-1 TRBD2 . TRBV7-2 CASSPRGGFSEQFF TGTGCCAGCAGCCCCCGGGGGGGTTTTAGTGAGCAGTTCTTC
TRBJ1-1 . . TRBV3-1/TRBV3-2 CASSQFTRERTEAFF TGTGCCAGCAGCCAATTCACCAGGGAAAGAACTGAAGCTTTCTTT
TRBJ2-3 . . TRBV6-5 CASSYLSGDTQYF TGTGCCAGCAGTTACCTTAGCGGAGATACGCAGTATTTT
TRBJ1-2 . . TRBV7-9 CASPLRWTF TGTGCCAGCCCCTTGAGGTGGACCTTC
TRBJ1-3 . . TRBV30 CAWKRLAFSGNTIYF TGTGCCTGGAAGCGGTTGGCGTTTTCTGGAAACACCATATATTTT
TRBJ2-2 . . TRBV9 CASSVAGDPAGELFF TGTGCCAGCAGCGTAGCAGGGGACCCGGCTGGGGAGCTGTTTTTT
TRBJ1-2 . . TRBV4-2 CASSQDQGQINGYTF TGTGCCAGCAGCCAAGATCAAGGACAGATAAATGGCTACACCTTC
TRBJ2-5 . . TRBV29-1 CSVEAADFQETQYF TGCAGCGTTGAAGCCGCAGATTTCCAAGAGACCCAGTACTTC